The 32 T cell receptor beta chains in this list originate from one sample, sequenced in a study of CD8 T cells in Susac syndrome. Random hexamers primed reverse transcription of about 0.5 to 1 ug RNA. TCRdb processed the immunoSEQ multiplex PCR reads anew with MiXCR; each CDR3 protein has one entry. The repertoire holds 240,000 or so distinct CDR3 sequences, with about 95% as singletons. The sequenced sample was CD4+ T cells from PBMCs. The origin of the receptors is a human donor with Susac syndrome.

The V call is TRBV9, the J call TRBJ2-2, with no clear D. V lost 7 bases and J lost 6, with 13 bases in between. There are 13 residues in the CDR3. In germline, CDR1 is SGDLS, CDR2 YYNGEE. For the CDR3, the DNA is TGTGCCAGCTCTCCCCTCGCGGCCGGGGAGCTGTTTTTT. This gives the protein CASSPLAAGELFF.

This clonotype is a singleton in its sample. DNA of the CDR3: TGTGCCAGCAGTTTGGGCAGCCCTTTGCCGGCCAACGTCCTGACTTTC. It yields the protein CASSLGSPLPANVLTF. V and J are TRBV12-3 or TRBV12-4 and TRBJ2-6; D ambiguous. V gave up 3 bases and J gave up 6 bases, with 15 bases separating them. The CDR3 contains 16 residues.

The chain's CDR3 is CASSYSATGYTIYF. The DNA of the CDR3 is TGTGCCAGCAGTTACTCGGCGACAGGGTACACCATATATTTT. This chain joins TRBV6-5 and TRBJ1-3; TRBD1 agrees at 7 bases. CDR1 and CDR2 from the germline V gene are MNHEY and SVGAGI. This CDR3 contains 14 residues. V shed 0 bases, J shed 8 bases, and the junction held 4 bases outside the gene matches.

The rearrangement uses TRBV28 and TRBJ2-7; 11 bases line up with TRBD2. The CDR3 loop spans 14 amino acids. J was trimmed by 5 bases and V by 7 bases; bases with no gene match: 7. Germline V gene sequence: CDR1 MDHEN, CDR2 SYDVKM. For the CDR3, the DNA is TGTGCCAGCACCCTGACTAGCGGGATCGACGAGCAGTACTTC. Its protein is CASTLTSGIDEQYF.

The chain has TRBV18 and TRBJ1-1; D is undetermined. Germline V gives CDR1 KGHSH, CDR2 LQKENI. Trimming stripped 2 bases from V and 6 bases from J, with 10 bases between. There are 13 residues in the CDR3. The chain's CDR3 is CASSPGGHAEAFF. For the CDR3, the DNA is TGTGCCAGCTCACCAGGTGGGCACGCTGAAGCTTTCTTT.

The rearrangement joins TRBV24-1 to TRBJ1-5; a possible D gene is TRBD1 (5 bases). Trimming removed 4 bases from V and 2 bases from J, with 5 bases in between. Per germline, CDR1 KGHDR and CDR2 SFDVKD. This CDR3 is 13 amino acids long. For the CDR3, the DNA is TGTGCCACCAGTGACAGGGGCAATCAGCCCCAGCATTTT. It translates to CATSDRGNQPQHF.

The CDR3 DNA sequence: TGCAGTGCTAGGGTGACAGATACGCAGTATTTT. This encodes CSARVTDTQYF. The chain has TRBV20-1 and TRBJ2-3; no definite D call. Trimming took off 3 bases at V and 3 bases at J, with 4 bases between the two ends. The CDR3 length is 11 residues. Germline CDR1 and CDR2: DFQATT and SNEGSKA (reference sequence).

This clonotype was observed a single time. V is TRBV4-2 and J is TRBJ2-1, with 12 bases identical to TRBD2. V trimming: 4 bases; J trimming: 3 bases; junction bases outside the gene matches: 7. Looked up from germline, CDR1 is LGHNA and CDR2 is YNFKEQ. CDR3 size: 17 residues. CDR3 sequence: CASSPRTSGTVYNEQFF. The CDR3 DNA is TGTGCCAGCAGCCCGCGGACTAGCGGGACAGTCTACAATGAGCAGTTCTTC.

The rearrangement uses TRBV18 and TRBJ2-7; the D gene is possibly TRBD2 (6 bases). The V gene lost 0 bases and the J gene lost 7 bases, with 16 bases spanning the gap. The V gene's germline CDR1 is KGHSH and CDR2 LQKENI. This CDR3 has 15 amino acids. The CDR3 bases are TGTGCCAGCTCACCACCATCCCGGGAGTCGGGGGAGCAGTACTTC. It specifies CASSPPSRESGEQYF. The full variable domain, its missing parts supplied by reference TRBV18 and TRBJ2-7, is NAGVMQNPRHLVRRRGQEARLRCSPMKGHSHVYWYRQLPEEGLKFMVYLQKENIIDESGMPKERFSAEFPKEGPSILRIQQVVRGDSAAYFCASSPPSRESGEQYFGPGTRLTVT.

This clonotype was observed once. This chain uses TRBV6-6 with TRBJ1-2; D remains ambiguous. This CDR3 has 13 residues. Trimming removed 5 bases at V and 8 bases at J, with 15 bases between. The germline CDR1 and CDR2 sequences are MNHNY and SVGAGI (reference sequence). The CDR3 coding sequence is TGTGCCAGCAGTACCACCGGGCGGCCGGGCTACACCTTC. This translates into CASSTTGRPGYTF.

This chain uses TRBV20-1 with TRBJ2-1; 9 nucleotides line up with TRBD2. This CDR3 is built from 14 residues. V trimming: 5 bases; J trimming: 9 bases; junction bases outside the gene matches: 11. CDR1 and CDR2 (germline): DFQATT, SNEGSKA (reference sequence). The CDR3 region is CSAESSGTTSEQFF. CDR3 nucleotides: TGCAGTGCTGAATCTAGCGGGACAACGAGTGAGCAGTTCTTC.

The chain employs TRBV11-2 and TRBJ2-1; either TRBD1 or TRBD2 may supply D (5 bases each). V dropped 3 bases and J dropped 9 bases, with 12 bases sitting between them. Germline V CDR1 and CDR2: SGHAT, FQNNGV. The CDR3 loop spans 13 amino acids. In DNA form, the CDR3 reads TGTGCCAGCAGCTTGGACGAGGGGCGTGAGCAGTTCTTC. Encoded protein: CASSLDEGREQFF.

The chain links TRBV3-1 to TRBJ2-7; D possibly corresponds to TRBD2 (5 bases). This CDR3 has 15 residues. Trimming took off 1 base at V and 3 bases at J, with 13 bases between the two ends. Germline CDR1 is LGHDT and CDR2 is YNNKEL (reference sequence). The CDR3 nucleotides are TGTGCCAGCAGCCAAGTGGCGGGCTTACTCTACGAGCAGTACTTC. This encodes CASSQVAGLLYEQYF.

The rearrangement joins TRBV20-1 to TRBJ2-1; no clear D gene. The germline V gene has CDR1 DFQATT and CDR2 SNEGSKA (reference sequence). The CDR3 is 9 amino acids. CDR3 in DNA: TGCAGCAACTGGGGTGAGCAGTTCTTC. Amino acid sequence: CSNWGEQFF.

The chain joins TRBV30 to TRBJ1-1; D may be TRBD1 (6 bases). This CDR3 is 12 amino acids long. The ends were cut back, 3 bases at V and 7 bases at J, with 12 bases in the middle. Germline CDR1 and CDR2: GTSNPN and SVGIG (reference sequence). CDR3 DNA: TGTGCCTGGAGCGTACAGGGTGGTGAAGCTTTCTTT. Its protein product is CAWSVQGGEAFF.

V usage is TRBV6-6 and J usage is TRBJ2-7; 14 bases agree with TRBD2. V lost 6 bases to trimming and J lost 5 bases; unmatched junction nucleotides: 3. Germline V lookup: CDR1 MNHNY, CDR2 SVGAGI (reference sequence). The CDR3 is made up of 14 amino acids. The CDR3 sequence is CASSGTSGSHEQYF. CDR3 in DNA: TGTGCCAGCAGCGGGACTAGCGGGAGCCACGAGCAGTACTTC.

The chain is built from TRBV12-3 or TRBV12-4 and TRBJ2-3; 11 bases agree with TRBD1. This CDR3 contains 14 residues. After removal of 10 bases from V and 4 bases from J, the junction contained 7 bases not matched to a gene. CDR3 amino acids: CAIPGDRGADTQYF. The CDR3 coding sequence is TGTGCCATACCAGGGGACAGGGGGGCAGATACGCAGTATTTT.

The chain joins TRBV30 to TRBJ1-1; unclear D gene. The V and J ends lost 4 bases and 8 bases respectively, with 8 bases between them. Germline CDR1 is GTSNPN and CDR2 is SVGIG (reference sequence). The CDR3 is 10 amino acids. CDR3 in amino acids: CAWIVVEAFF. The CDR3 DNA is TGTGCCTGGATCGTGGTAGAAGCTTTCTTT. The variable domain in full, completed from reference TRBV30 and TRBJ1-1, reads SQTIHQWPATLVQPVGSPLSLECTVEGTSNPNLYWYRQAAGRGLQLLFYSVGIGQISSEVPQNLSASRPQDRQFILSSKKLLLSDSGFYLCAWIVVEAFFGQGTRLTVV.

The chain is built from TRBV29-1 and TRBJ2-1; tentatively, D is TRBD2 (7 bases). CDR3 length equals 16 residues. Germline V lookup: CDR1 SQVTM, CDR2 ANQGSEA. Trimming stripped 6 bases from V and 6 bases from J, with 24 bases between. The CDR3 DNA reads as TGCAGCGTCGTAGGGGGAGGGGGGTCGGGGGGCAATGAGCAGTTCTTC. Amino acid sequence: CSVVGGGGSGGNEQFF.

The V call is TRBV20-1, the J call TRBJ2-3; TRBD2 aligns across 8 bases. Per germline, CDR1 DFQATT and CDR2 SNEGSKA (reference sequence). V shed 1 base, J shed 0 bases, and the junction held 6 bases outside the gene matches. CDR3 size: 16 residues. CDR3 amino acids: CSARGPIAGSTDTQYF. In DNA, the CDR3 is TGCAGTGCTAGAGGGCCTATAGCGGGGAGCACAGATACGCAGTATTTT.

This clonotype was seen only once. This chain connects TRBV6-5 to TRBJ1-2; tentative D call: TRBD1 (5 bases). CDR1 MNHEY and CDR2 SVGAGI come from the germline V gene. The CDR3 loop spans 14 amino acids. V shed 2 bases and J shed 4 bases, with 11 bases lying between them. The CDR3 is CASSYKGRSYGYTF. CDR3 bases: TGTGCCAGCAGTTACAAGGGACGGAGCTATGGCTACACCTTC.

The CDR3 region has the DNA TGTGCCACCTCGAGGGCTCAGCCCCAGCATTTT. Encoded protein: CATSRAQPQHF. The genes are TRBV5-6 and TRBJ1-5; D gene uncertain. V dropped 9 bases and J dropped 6 bases, with 10 bases sitting between them. CDR1 and CDR2 (germline): SGHDT, YYEEEE. CDR3 length: 11 amino acids.

This chain uses TRBV11-1 with TRBJ2-2; D is perhaps TRBD2 (5 bases). Per the germline V gene, CDR1 is SGHAT and CDR2 is FQDESV (reference sequence). V was clipped by 5 bases and J by 4 bases, with 11 bases between them. This CDR3 spans 14 amino acids. CDR3 coding DNA: TGTGCCAGCAGCCGACGGGGTCCCACCGGGGAGCTGTTTTTT. It translates to CASSRRGPTGELFF.

The chain recombines TRBV11-2 with TRBJ1-2; 8 positions agree with TRBD1. The length of the CDR3 is 14 residues. Germline values: CDR1 SGHAT, CDR2 FQNNGV. The V and J ends lost 6 bases and 6 bases, in that order; junction bases with no gene match: 9. The CDR3 reads CASSRPGQANGYTF. DNA for the CDR3: TGTGCCAGCAGTAGACCGGGACAGGCAAATGGCTACACCTTC.

This clonotype was seen once. A read error may account for a junction end that differs from germline. The V and J genes are TRBV9 and TRBJ2-7; 12 bases map to TRBD1. Germline V CDR1 and CDR2: SGDLS, YYNGEE. The CDR3 extends over 15 amino acids. The CDR3 reads CASSEGQGALYEQYF. CDR3 DNA sequence: TGTGCCAGTAGCGAGGGACAGGGGGCGCTCTACGAGCAGTACTTC.

The chain links TRBV5-1 to TRBJ2-7, with TRBD1 identical over 8 bases. Looked up from germline, CDR1 is SGHRS and CDR2 is YFSETQ. The CDR3 length is 14 residues. V was clipped by 4 bases and J by 2 bases; unmatched bases: 5. The CDR3 DNA follows: TGCGCCAGCAGCATCGGACAGGGTCCCTACGAGCAGTACTTC. Translated: CASSIGQGPYEQYF.

The rearrangement links TRBV9 to TRBJ2-7; 9 positions agree with TRBD1. Germline V gene sequence: CDR1 SGDLS, CDR2 YYNGEE. The CDR3 contains 15 residues. J was trimmed by 2 bases and V by 1 base; bases with no gene match: 4. The chain's CDR3 is CASSVTGQGTYEQYF. DNA of the CDR3: TGTGCCAGCAGCGTAACGGGACAGGGCACCTACGAGCAGTACTTC.

The chain combines TRBV20-1 with TRBJ2-1, with no clear D. This CDR3 has 12 amino acids. Trimming pared 5 bases from V and 10 bases from J, leaving 15 bases between. Germline V gene lookup returns CDR1 DFQATT and CDR2 SNEGSKA (reference sequence). The DNA for the CDR3 is TGCAGTGCTCGACCCCCGACCGCGGAGCAGTTCTTC. Translated, it gives CSARPPTAEQFF.

The V gene is TRBV5-4, the J gene TRBJ1-1, with TRBD1 matching over 9 bases. With 5 bases clipped from V and 9 bases from J, the junction kept 20 bases outside the gene matches. The CDR3 consists of 17 residues. Germline V gene data show CDR1 as SGHNT and CDR2 as YYREEE (reference sequence). The CDR3 protein is CASRPGQGTTPTQKAFF. The CDR3 DNA follows: TGTGCCAGCAGACCCGGACAGGGGACTACCCCAACCCAGAAAGCTTTCTTT. The full variable domain, rest sourced from reference TRBV5-4 and TRBJ1-1, is ETGVTQSPTHLIKTRGQQVTLRCSSQSGHNTVSWYQQALGQGPQFIFQYYREEENGRGNFPPRFSGLQFPNYSSELNVNALELDDSALYLCASRPGQGTTPTQKAFFGQGTRLTVV.

The chain joins TRBV20-1 to TRBJ2-3, with D possibly TRBD2 on 5 matching bases. Germline V lookup: CDR1 DFQATT, CDR2 SNEGSKA (reference sequence). The length of the CDR3 is 14 residues. V gave up 3 bases and J gave up 10 bases, with 20 bases separating them. CDR3: CSARGSGKGSSQYF. The CDR3 DNA follows: TGCAGTGCTAGGGGGTCGGGAAAGGGCTCATCGCAGTATTTT.

V usage is TRBV12-3 or TRBV12-4 and J usage is TRBJ2-3; tentatively, D is TRBD1 or TRBD2 (6 bases each). V was pared by 2 bases and J by 4 bases, with 13 bases between. The CDR3 covers 15 residues. CDR3 DNA: TGTGCCAGCAGTTTACGGGACTCAGGGGCAGATACGCAGTATTTT. Amino acid sequence: CASSLRDSGADTQYF.

DNA for the CDR3: TGTGCCAGCACCCTAGCGGGAGTTGCCTACAATGAGCAGTTCTTC. Translating it yields CASTLAGVAYNEQFF. The genes are TRBV28 and TRBJ2-1, with 10 bases matching TRBD2. V was clipped by 7 bases and J by 2 bases; unmatched bases: 5. The CDR3 loop spans 15 amino acids. Germline V CDR1 and CDR2: MDHEN, SYDVKM.